Presented here are 17 T cell receptor beta chains from one specimen sequenced in a study of blood T cells in healthy people across ages. With a J-beta primer mix and a sample-barcoded 5' primer, a second PCR ran about 7 to 12 cycles. TCRdb called the 5' RACE reads again in MiXCR, with one record for every CDR3 protein. There are fewer than 1.5 million distinct CDR3 sequences in the sample; 35% to 45% occur only once, and 7.9% lies in the top ten. Sequencing input: blood. Source of these receptors: a woman aged 18-30 years in good health.

This clonotype was counted only a few times. V is TRBV20-1 and J is TRBJ2-7; 8 nucleotides match TRBD2. The CDR3 is 16 residues long. CDR1 and CDR2 from the germline V gene are DFQATT and SNEGSKA (reference sequence). J lost 5 bases, V lost 6 bases, and 18 bases had no gene match. This CDR3 is CSAPQGISGISHEQYF. CDR3 DNA sequence: TGCAGTGCCCCCCAGGGCATTAGCGGGATTAGCCACGAGCAGTACTTC.

As for this clonotype: The germline gene is not matched at one end of the junction; a read error may be the cause. The gene calls are TRBV3-1 and TRBJ2-7; D ambiguous. The germline V gene has CDR1 LGHDT and CDR2 YNNKEL (reference sequence). This CDR3 has 12 residues. The DNA for the CDR3 is TGTGCTAGCAGCCAAAATATCTGCGAGCAGTACTTC. Its protein is CASSQNICEQYF.

The rearrangement links TRBV5-1 to TRBJ1-1; D is possibly TRBD1 (6 bases). Germline lookup yields CDR1 SGHRS and CDR2 YFSETQ. Trimming removed 2 bases at V and 0 bases at J, with 14 bases between. The length of the CDR3 is 16 residues. The CDR3 region is CASSLFGTRMNTEAFF. The CDR3 DNA reads as TGCGCCAGCAGCTTATTCGGGACACGCATGAACACTGAAGCTTTCTTT.

The gene calls are TRBV20-1 and TRBJ2-1; 10 bases map to TRBD2. Germline lookup yields CDR1 DFQATT and CDR2 SNEGSKA (reference sequence). The trim removed 6 bases at V and 3 bases at J, leaving 5 bases unmatched. This CDR3 has 14 amino acids. CDR3 sequence: CSATAGGLYNEQFF. As DNA, the CDR3 is TGCAGTGCCACAGCGGGGGGGCTCTACAATGAGCAGTTCTTC.

This clonotype occurred a few times. V is TRBV2 and J is TRBJ2-1; TRBD1 matches 7 bases. The trim removed 11 bases at V and 0 bases at J, leaving 4 bases unmatched. Germline V gene sequence: CDR1 SNHLY, CDR2 FYNNEI. The CDR3 has 13 amino acids. The CDR3 loop is CAGQGDSYNEQFF. The CDR3 bases are TGTGCCGGCCAGGGGGACTCCTACAATGAGCAGTTCTTC.

This clonotype was counted between two and nine times. The V and J genes are TRBV7-8 and TRBJ2-7; no firm D call. Germline V gives CDR1 SGHVS, CDR2 FQNEAQ. This CDR3 is 15 amino acids long. With 8 bases removed from V and 1 base from J, the gap between germline ends came to 18 bases. CDR3 coding DNA: TGTGCCAGCTCAACGCTCGGCGGACGGTCCTACGAGCAGTACTTC. Protein sequence: CASSTLGGRSYEQYF.

V is TRBV6-2 or TRBV6-3 and J is TRBJ2-7; possibly TRBD2 for D (5 bases). CDR1 is MNHEY and CDR2 is SVGEGT in the germline V gene. Deletions cut 7 bases from V and 9 bases from J, with 16 bases between. There are 12 residues in the CDR3. The CDR3: CASTGLLDGQYF. CDR3 sequence (DNA): TGTGCCAGCACTGGACTCCTCGACGGGCAGTACTTC.

V gene TRBV5-6 combines with J gene TRBJ2-3; possibly TRBD1 for D (6 bases). Germline CDR1 is SGHDT and CDR2 is YYEEEE. The CDR3 consists of 16 residues. Trimming stripped 4 bases from V and 3 bases from J, with 18 bases between. Written as DNA, the CDR3 is TGTGCCAGCAGCCCCTCCGGGACAATGGAAACAGATACGCAGTATTTT. This codes for CASSPSGTMETDTQYF.

The chain employs TRBV5-1 and TRBJ2-5, with unresolved D. The CDR3 is 13 residues long. Looked up from germline, CDR1 is SGHRS and CDR2 is YFSETQ. Deletions cut 1 base from V and 5 bases from J, with 9 bases between. Written as DNA, the CDR3 is TGCGCCAGCAGCTTGTTTTCTACGGAGACCCAGTACTTC. Translation gives CASSLFSTETQYF.

The J gene is TRBJ1-2, the V gene TRBV12-3 or TRBV12-4; possible D gene TRBD1, 6 bases. V lost 8 bases, J lost 6 bases, and 25 bases lay in between. CDR3 length equals 16 residues. DNA of the CDR3: TGTGCCAGCTGTGTAATAGGGGGGGTGAGGGTGGATGGCTACACCTTC. Its protein is CASCVIGGVRVDGYTF.

V is TRBV20-1 and J is TRBJ2-1, with D perhaps TRBD2 (7 bases). This CDR3 spans 14 amino acids. V lost 1 base and J 5 bases, leaving 12 bases between the germline ends. CDR1 DFQATT and CDR2 SNEGSKA come from the germline V gene (reference sequence). In nucleotides, the CDR3 is TGCAGTGCTAGAGGGGGGGGCACTCACAATGAGCAGTTCTTC. It codes for CSARGGGTHNEQFF.

This clonotype appeared a few times. In DNA, the CDR3 is TGTGCCACCACCGGCAACTCCTACAATGAGCAGTTCTTC. Its protein is CATTGNSYNEQFF. This chain joins TRBV10-3 and TRBJ2-1; D gene uncertain. CDR3 length: 13 residues. CDR1 and CDR2 from the germline V gene are ENHRY and SYGVKD. The V gene lost 10 bases and the J gene lost 0 bases, with 10 bases spanning the gap.

J is TRBJ2-1 and V is TRBV11-2, with D possibly matching TRBD1 (6 bases). The germline V and J ends were trimmed by 6 bases and 6 bases, with 12 bases remaining between them. The CDR3 is 13 amino acids. CDR1 and CDR2 from the germline V gene are SGHAT and FQNNGV. The CDR3 loop reads CASRPSDSNEQFF. The DNA of the CDR3 is TGTGCCAGCAGACCATCGGACAGCAATGAGCAGTTCTTC.

This chain links TRBV4-1 with TRBJ2-7, with a possible D match to TRBD1 (6 bases). CDR1 MGHRA and CDR2 YSYEKL come from the germline V gene. Deletions cut 0 bases from V and 7 bases from J, with 10 bases between. This CDR3 is built from 13 residues. CDR3 nucleotides: TGCGCCAGCAGCCAAGATGGGGGCCGGGAGCAGTACTTC. Its protein is CASSQDGGREQYF.

The chain uses TRBV9 and TRBJ2-7, with D maybe TRBD2 (5 bases). V lost 4 bases, J lost 2 bases, and 16 bases lay in between. The CDR3 runs 15 residues. CDR1 and CDR2 (germline): SGDLS, YYNGEE. This chain's CDR3 is CASSLMPAGAYEQYF. The CDR3 DNA reads TGTGCCAGCAGCCTCATGCCCGCCGGGGCCTACGAGCAGTACTTC. The full variable domain, in which reference TRBV9 and TRBJ2-7 provide the parts outside the CDR3, is DSGVTQTPKHLITATGQRVTLRCSPRSGDLSVYWYQQSLDQGLQFLIQYYNGEERAKGNILERFSAQQFPDLHSELNLSSLELGDSALYFCASSLMPAGAYEQYFGPGTRLTVT.

This clonotype was picked up a small number of times. The gene calls are TRBV6-1 and TRBJ2-1; no clear D gene. V shed 8 bases and J shed 0 bases, with 8 bases lying between them. The germline V gene encodes CDR1 MNHNS and CDR2 SASEGT. The CDR3 spans 13 residues. CDR3 sequence: CASAWPSYNEQFF. Here the CDR3 DNA reads TGTGCCAGCGCTTGGCCCTCCTACAATGAGCAGTTCTTC.

The chain recombines TRBV2 with TRBJ2-3, with TRBD1 matching 8 bases. This CDR3 is 15 amino acids long. Germline CDR1 reads SNHLY; CDR2 reads FYNNEI. Trimming removed 5 bases from V and 2 bases from J; junction bases left unmatched: 6. The CDR3 protein is CASSPTGANTDTQYF. Written as DNA, the CDR3 is TGTGCCAGCAGTCCGACAGGGGCCAACACAGATACGCAGTATTTT.